This T cell receptor beta chain was captured by sequencing in a study of shared clonotypes between healthy human individuals. The test was conducted at deep level. Clones were read by immunoSEQ multiplex PCR, and TCRdb kept only the in-frame ones, dropping some. The table shows about 490,000 clones, with 76% occurring only once. The V gene's germline CDR1 is SGDLS and CDR2 YYNGEE. V gave up 0 bases and J gave up 0 bases, with 13 bases separating them. This CDR3 spans 17 amino acids. V gene TRBV9 combines with J gene TRBJ1-3; the D gene is possibly TRBD1 (6 bases). Specimen: PBMCs. The TCR comes from a woman between 40 and 50 years old in good health. Some clones in this sample may be carry-over from other donors' samples. Here the CDR3 DNA reads TGTGCCAGCAGCGTAGGTGCAGGGGCCTTCTCTGGAAACACCATATATTTT. Translated, it gives CASSVGAGAFSGNTIYF. Full variable domain (missing parts from reference TRBV9 and TRBJ1-3): DSGVTQTPKHLITATGQRVTLRCSPRSGDLSVYWYQQSLDQGLQFLIQYYNGEERAKGNILERFSAQQFPDLHSELNLSSLELGDSALYFCASSVGAGAFSGNTIYFGEGSWLTVV.